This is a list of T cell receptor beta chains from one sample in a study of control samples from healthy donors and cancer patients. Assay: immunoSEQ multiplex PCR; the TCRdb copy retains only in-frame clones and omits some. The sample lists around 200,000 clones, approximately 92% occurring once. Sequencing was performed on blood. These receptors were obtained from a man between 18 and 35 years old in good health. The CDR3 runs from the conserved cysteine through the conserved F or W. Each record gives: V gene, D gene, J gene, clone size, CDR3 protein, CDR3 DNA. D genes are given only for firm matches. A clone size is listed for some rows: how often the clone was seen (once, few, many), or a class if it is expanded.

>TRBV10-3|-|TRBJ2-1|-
CAISISTGLLYNEQFF
TGTGCCATCAGCATATCGACAGGCCTACTTTACAATGAGCAGTTCTTC
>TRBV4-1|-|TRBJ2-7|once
CASRLGPRGEQYF
TGCGCCAGCAGACTGGGACCACGGGGCGAGCAGTACTTC
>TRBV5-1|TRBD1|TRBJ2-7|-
CASSLVEGQGLEQYF
TGCGCCAGCAGCTTGGTTGAGGGACAGGGACTCGAGCAGTACTTC
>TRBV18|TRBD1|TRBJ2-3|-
CASSPNRGSTDTQYF
TGTGCCAGCTCACCGAACAGGGGATCGACAGATACGCAGTATTTT
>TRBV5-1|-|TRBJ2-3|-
CASSLRGGETDTQYF
TGCGCCAGCAGCTTAAGAGGGGGGGAGACAGATACGCAGTATTTT
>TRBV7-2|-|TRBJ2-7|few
CASSFYSEQYF
TGTGCCAGCAGCTTTTACTCCGAGCAGTACTTC
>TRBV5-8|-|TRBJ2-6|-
CASSLQGAGANVLTF
TGTGCCAGCAGCTTGCAAGGGGCTGGGGCCAACGTCCTGACTTTC
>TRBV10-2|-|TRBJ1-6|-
CASSPKVFSPLHF
TGCGCCAGCAGTCCCAAAGTGTTCTCACCCCTCCACTTT
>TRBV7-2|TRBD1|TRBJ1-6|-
CASSLDRGSYNSPLHF
TGTGCCAGCAGCTTAGACAGGGGTTCCTATAATTCACCCCTCCACTTT
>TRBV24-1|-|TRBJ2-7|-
CATSDSGSTTYEQYF
TGTGCCACCAGTGACTCCGGGTCAACGACCTACGAGCAGTACTTC
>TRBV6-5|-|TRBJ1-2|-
CASSPDSLPNYGYTF
TGTGCCAGCAGTCCGGACAGCCTTCCTAACTATGGCTACACCTTC
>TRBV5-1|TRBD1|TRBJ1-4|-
CASRRTGGEKLFF
TGCGCCAGCAGAAGGACAGGGGGTGAAAAACTGTTTTTT
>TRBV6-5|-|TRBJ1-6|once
CASTLDSSGVSPLHF
TGTGCCAGCACCTTGGACTCCTCAGGGGTTTCACCCCTCCACTTT
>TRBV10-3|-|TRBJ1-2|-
CAISEPKAGPIYGYTF
TGTGCCATCAGTGAGCCTAAGGCCGGACCTATCTATGGCTACACCTTC
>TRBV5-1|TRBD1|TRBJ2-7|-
CASSSTSGTVPYEQYF
TGCGCCAGCAGCTCGACATCAGGGACAGTCCCCTACGAGCAGTACTTC
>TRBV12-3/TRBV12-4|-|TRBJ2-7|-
CASSLGEGYEQYF
TGTGCCAGCAGTTTAGGCGAGGGATACGAGCAGTACTTC
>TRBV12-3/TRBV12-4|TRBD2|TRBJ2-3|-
CASSLLAGDTQYF
TGTGCCAGCAGTTTACTAGCGGGGGATACGCAGTATTTT
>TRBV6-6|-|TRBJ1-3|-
CASSYSGQVDTIYF
TGTGCCAGCAGTTACTCAGGGCAGGTAGACACCATATATTTT
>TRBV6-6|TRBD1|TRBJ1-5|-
CASSGQGVGNQPQHF
TGTGCCAGCAGTGGACAGGGTGTGGGGAATCAGCCCCAGCATTTT
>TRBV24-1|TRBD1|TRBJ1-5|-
CATSAGRGHEQPQHF
TGTGCCACCAGTGCCGGCAGGGGGCATGAGCAGCCCCAGCATTTT
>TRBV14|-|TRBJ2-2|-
CASSFASRQNTGELFF
TGTGCCAGCAGCTTCGCTTCGAGACAGAACACCGGGGAGCTGTTTTTT
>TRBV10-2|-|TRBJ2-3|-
CASSEFRRGGPTDTQYF
TGCGCCAGCAGTGAGTTTAGGAGGGGGGGCCCCACAGATACGCAGTATTTT
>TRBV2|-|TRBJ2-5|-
CASKGRQETQYF
TGTGCCAGCAAGGGGAGGCAAGAGACCCAGTACTTC
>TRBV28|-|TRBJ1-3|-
CASTTPEENGNTIYF
TGTGCCAGCACCACCCCGGAGGAGAATGGAAACACCATATATTTT
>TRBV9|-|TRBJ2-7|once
CASSFQDIPYEQYF
TGTGCCAGCAGCTTCCAAGACATTCCCTACGAGCAGTACTTC
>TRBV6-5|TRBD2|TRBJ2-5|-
CASRLAGGLQETQYF
TGTGCCAGCAGACTAGCGGGGGGCCTCCAAGAGACCCAGTACTTC
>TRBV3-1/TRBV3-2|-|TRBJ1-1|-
CASSKSLGQTEAFF
TGTGCCAGCAGCAAATCCTTGGGTCAGACTGAAGCTTTCTTT